A selection of T cell receptor beta chains follows, all from one sample in a study of response to subunit inactivated influenza vaccine. TCRdb reprocessed the RT-PCR reads via MiXCR and lists one record per CDR3 protein. The data contain fewer than 750,000 distinct CDR3 sequences, about 15% of them singletons. The sequencing here drew on PBMCs from blood, taken approximately 12 days after vaccination. The receptors here all came from a man aged 50 to 60 who received an inactivated influenza vaccine. Both conserved end residues are part of each CDR3. A D gene is named only where the DNA matches it firmly. Clone sizes are given selectively: once, few, many, or a class where the clone is expanded.

>TRBV24-1|TRBJ2-1|TRBD2|once
CATSALRGRSASGRAMSYNEQFF
TGTGCCACCAGTGCCCTGAGGGGCCGGTCGGCTAGCGGGAGGGCCATGTCCTACAATGAGCAGTTCTTC
>TRBV20-1|TRBJ1-5|NA|NA
CSAIPTAFNQPQHF
TGCAGTGCCATTCCGACAGCTTTTAATCAGCCCCAGCATTTT
>TRBV10-3|TRBJ1-5|NA|NA
CAISDGGLSSAQHF
TGTGCCATCAGTGACGGAGGATTATCTAGCGCCCAGCATTTT
>TRBV4-3|TRBJ2-1|NA|NA
CASSPSFGILNEQFF
TGCGCCAGCAGCCCATCCTTCGGGATCCTCAATGAGCAGTTCTTC
>TRBV6-6|TRBJ2-6|TRBD2|few
CASSQNPPLAGGLNSGANVLTF
TGTGCCAGCAGCCAAAATCCCCCCCTAGCGGGGGGCCTAAACTCTGGGGCCAACGTCCTGACTTTC
>TRBV7-2|TRBJ2-7|NA|NA
CASSFSDTVGEQYF
TGTGCCAGCAGCTTCTCCGATACGGTGGGCGAGCAGTACTTC
>TRBV12-3/TRBV12-4|TRBJ1-5|NA|many
CASSLGRNQPQHF
TGTGCCAGCAGTTTAGGTCGCAATCAGCCCCAGCATTTT
>TRBV6-5|TRBJ2-5|TRBD2|few
CASSWAGVGQETQYF
TGTGCCAGCAGTTGGGCGGGGGTCGGGCAAGAGACCCAGTACTTC
>TRBV5-8|TRBJ2-5|TRBD1|few
CASSLGVQGQGETQYF
TGTGCCAGCAGCTTGGGGGTACAGGGACAGGGAGAGACCCAGTACTTC
>TRBV5-1|TRBJ1-4|NA|few
CASSLGDDEKLFF
TGCGCCAGCAGCTTGGGCGACGATGAAAAACTGTTTTTT
>TRBV19|TRBJ1-5|NA|NA
CASSILDQPQHF
TGTGCCAGTAGTATCCTAGATCAGCCCCAGCATTTT
>TRBV30|TRBJ1-1|TRBD1|few
CAWRASGGTFF
TGTGCCTGGAGGGCCTCAGGGGGAACTTTCTTT
>TRBV4-2|TRBJ2-3|NA|NA
CASSQERTQYF
TGTGCCAGCAGCCAAGAGAGAACGCAGTATTTT
>TRBV10-3|TRBJ1-2|NA|few
CAISDSNYGYTF
TGTGCCATCAGTGACAGTAACTATGGCTACACCTTC
>TRBV19|TRBJ1-5|TRBD1|NA
CASSILPGQRNQPQHF
TGTGCCAGTAGTATCCTACCGGGACAGCGCAATCAGCCCCAGCATTTT
>TRBV4-3|TRBJ2-4|TRBD1|NA
CASSQDHLDRFWGQRNIQYF
TGCGCCAGCAGCCAAGATCATTTAGATCGTTTTTGGGGACAGAGGAACATTCAGTACTTC
>TRBV20-1|TRBJ2-7|TRBD1|NA
CSARVQGASEQYF
TGCAGTGCTAGGGTGCAGGGGGCGTCCGAGCAGTACTTC
>TRBV11-1|TRBJ1-1|NA|few
CASQMAMNTEAFF
TGTGCCAGTCAGATGGCGATGAACACTGAAGCTTTCTTT
>TRBV3-1|TRBJ1-6|NA|few
CASSPTPINSPLHF
TGTGCCAGCAGCCCTACTCCTATCAATTCACCCCTCCACTTT
>TRBV7-9|TRBJ2-3|NA|few
CASSLLGRGTDTQYF
TGTGCCAGCAGCCTCCTTGGGCGCGGCACAGATACGCAGTATTTT
>TRBV5-1|TRBJ2-1|TRBD1|NA
CASSTGTGVNEQFF
TGCGCCAGCAGTACCGGGACAGGGGTGAATGAGCAGTTCTTC
>TRBV12-3/TRBV12-4|TRBJ1-2|NA|many
CASSFIDSAYGYTF
TGTGCCAGCAGCTTTATAGACAGCGCCTATGGCTACACCTTC
>TRBV30|TRBJ2-5|NA|NA
CAWKGGGETQYF
TGTGCCTGGAAAGGGGGGGGTGAGACCCAGTACTTC
>TRBV28|TRBJ2-7|NA|NA
CASSLLSDSYEQYF
TGTGCCAGCAGTTTACTTTCGGACTCCTACGAGCAGTACTTC
>TRBV12-3/TRBV12-4|TRBJ1-2|NA|NA
CASTLGVLSDGYTF
TGTGCCAGCACCTTAGGTGTACTTTCCGATGGCTACACCTTC
>TRBV7-2|TRBJ2-1|TRBD2|many
CASSSTSDSYNEQFF
TGTGCCAGCAGCTCCACTAGCGACAGTTACAATGAGCAGTTCTTC
>TRBV7-9|TRBJ2-7|NA|NA
CASSPTWGASYEQYF
TGTGCCAGCAGCCCAACATGGGGGGCCTCCTACGAGCAGTACTTC
>TRBV29-1|TRBJ2-1|NA|few
CSAYGGGSYNEQFF
TGCAGCGCCTATGGAGGGGGCTCATACAATGAGCAGTTCTTC
>TRBV4-3|TRBJ2-1|TRBD2|NA
CASSQETSGTYNEQFF
TGCGCCAGCAGCCAAGAAACTAGCGGGACCTACAATGAGCAGTTCTTC
>TRBV19|TRBJ1-3|NA|NA
CASSPGTFYSGNTIYF
TGTGCCAGTAGTCCAGGGACATTTTACTCTGGAAACACCATATATTTT
>TRBV9|TRBJ2-7|NA|many
CASSAEGGLLEQYF
TGTGCCAGCAGCGCCGAGGGGGGTTTACTCGAGCAGTACTTC
>TRBV12-3/TRBV12-4|TRBJ2-2|NA|many
CASSFGLTNTGELFF
TGTGCCAGCAGTTTTGGGTTGACGAACACCGGGGAGCTGTTTTTT
>TRBV20-1|TRBJ2-7|TRBD1|NA
CSAKSPGGDYEQYF
TGCAGTGCTAAGTCACCAGGGGGAGACTACGAGCAGTACTTC
>TRBV7-2|TRBJ2-3|NA|few
CASSSSSGDTQYF
TGTGCCAGCTCCTCCTCATCTGGAGATACGCAGTATTTT
>TRBV6-1|TRBJ2-2|NA|few
CASRFLRQAENTGELFF
TGTGCCAGCCGCTTCCTTAGACAGGCTGAGAACACCGGGGAGCTGTTTTTT
>TRBV29-1|TRBJ2-5|NA|many
CSVGPRETQYF
TGCAGCGTTGGTCCCCGAGAGACCCAGTACTTC
>TRBV6-1|TRBJ2-1|NA|NA
CASSGLADVSYNEQFF
TGTGCCAGCAGTGGATTAGCGGACGTCTCCTACAATGAGCAGTTCTTC
>TRBV4-3|TRBJ1-1|NA|NA
CASSQVARTNTEAFF
TGCGCCAGCAGCCAAGTGGCCCGCACGAACACTGAAGCTTTCTTT
>TRBV20-1|TRBJ1-5|NA|many
CSARDFVVSNQPQHF
TGCAGTGCTAGAGATTTTGTGGTAAGCAATCAGCCCCAGCATTTT
>TRBV7-9|TRBJ2-5|NA|few
CASTKGNFGETQYF
TGTGCCAGCACTAAGGGGAACTTTGGGGAGACCCAGTACTTC
>TRBV28|TRBJ2-7|TRBD1|NA
CASSPRGTGDEQYF
TGTGCCAGCAGTCCCAGGGGGACAGGGGACGAGCAGTACTTC
>TRBV12-3/TRBV12-4|TRBJ1-1|TRBD1|NA
CASSQGQGVRNTEAFF
TGTGCCAGCAGTCAAGGACAGGGTGTGCGGAACACTGAAGCTTTCTTT
>TRBV4-3|TRBJ1-4|NA|once
CASSRRQPTNEKLFF
TGCGCCAGCAGCCGGAGACAGCCAACTAATGAAAAACTGTTTTTT